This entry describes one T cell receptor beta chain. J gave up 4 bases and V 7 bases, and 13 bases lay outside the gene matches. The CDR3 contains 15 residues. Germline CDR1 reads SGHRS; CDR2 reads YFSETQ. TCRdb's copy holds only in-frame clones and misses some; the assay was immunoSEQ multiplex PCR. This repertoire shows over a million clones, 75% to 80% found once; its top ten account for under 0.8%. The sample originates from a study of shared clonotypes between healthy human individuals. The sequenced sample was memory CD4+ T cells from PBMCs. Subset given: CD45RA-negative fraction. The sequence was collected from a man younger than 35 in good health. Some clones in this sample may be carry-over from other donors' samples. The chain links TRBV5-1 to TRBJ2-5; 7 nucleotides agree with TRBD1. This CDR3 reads CASRTQGFLGETQYF. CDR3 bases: TGCGCCAGCCGGACACAGGGGTTTTTGGGAGAGACCCAGTACTTC.